Below, 10 T cell receptor beta chains from the same sample are listed, as sequenced in a study of graft-versus-host responses after intestinal transplantation. Measured with immunoSEQ multiplex PCR; TCRdb has only the in-frame clones, and not every one. The sample comprises 95,000 or so clones, 80% to 95% of which are singletons, and 15% to 20% rests with the top ten. This specimen consisted of PBMCs, obtained 450 to 480 days after intestinal transplant. Source of these receptors: a human patient who received an intestinal transplant, so some T cells may come from the graft donor.

The chain has TRBV10-1 and TRBJ2-1, with 9 bases aligning to TRBD2. V was pared by 3 bases and J by 12 bases, with 3 bases of the junction left unmatched. This CDR3 spans 12 amino acids. Germline loops: CDR1 WNHNN, CDR2 SYGVQD (reference sequence). CDR3 nucleotide sequence: TGCGCCAGCAGTGACTCGGGACTAGCGCAGTTCTTC. Protein product: CASSDSGLAQFF.

This rearrangement joins TRBV19 to TRBJ2-4; perhaps TRBD1 as D (5 bases). Germline V gene sequence: CDR1 LNHDA, CDR2 SQIVND (reference sequence). The CDR3 loop spans 13 amino acids. Trimming left V 11 bases short and J 2 bases short, with 13 bases between. Here the CDR3 reads CASQGVSKNIQYF. CDR3 nucleotide sequence: TGTGCCTCCCAAGGGGTTTCCAAAAACATTCAGTACTTC.

The V gene is TRBV5-1, the J gene TRBJ2-1, with a possible D match to TRBD1 (6 bases). The CDR3 has 14 amino acids. CDR1 is SGHRS, CDR2 YFSETQ, per germline. V lost 4 bases and J lost 2, with 10 bases in between. CDR3 in amino acids: CASSPWDTYNEQFF. The CDR3 nucleotides read TGCGCCAGCAGCCCATGGGACACCTACAATGAGCAGTTCTTC. Drawing the rest from reference TRBV5-1 and TRBJ2-1, the complete variable domain is KAGVTQTPRYLIKTRGQQVTLSCSPISGHRSVSWYQQTPGQGLQFLFEYFSETQRNKGNFPGRFSGRQFSNSRSEMNVSTLELGDSALYLCASSPWDTYNEQFFGPGTRLTVL.

The chain recombines TRBV5-1 with TRBJ1-2; D is undetermined. Germline values: CDR1 SGHRS, CDR2 YFSETQ. With 9 bases removed from V and 2 bases from J, the gap between germline ends came to 20 bases. The CDR3 is 15 amino acids. CDR3 amino acids: CATRRVPTDNYGYTF. Written as DNA, the CDR3 is TGCGCCACCCGACGAGTGCCGACGGACAACTATGGCTACACCTTC.

V gene TRBV4-2 combines with J gene TRBJ2-2; no clear D gene. CDR1 is LGHNA, CDR2 YNFKEQ, per germline. This CDR3 is 13 amino acids long. The V end was cut by 1 base, the J end by 3 bases, with 3 bases between. CDR3 nucleotides: TGTGCCAGCAGCCAAGCCTACACCGGGGAGCTGTTTTTT. This translates into CASSQAYTGELFF.

J is TRBJ2-7 and V is TRBV6-5; TRBD1 aligns across 8 bases. The germline CDR1 and CDR2 sequences are MNHEY and SVGAGI. Trimming removed 6 bases from V and 5 bases from J; junction bases left unmatched: 6. This CDR3 region has 13 residues. The CDR3 loop reads CASSRGQGNEQYF. DNA for the CDR3: TGTGCCAGCAGCCGAGGACAGGGAAACGAGCAGTACTTC.

This sequence joins TRBV9 and TRBJ2-1; 13 bases are a match to TRBD2. CDR3 length: 15 amino acids. Germline CDR1 reads SGDLS; CDR2 reads YYNGEE. The junction had 3 bases not matched to a gene; V was cut back by 0 bases and J by 9 bases. The CDR3 sequence: CASSVGGTSGTEQFF. CDR3 bases: TGTGCCAGCAGCGTAGGCGGGACTAGCGGGACTGAGCAGTTCTTC. The full variable domain, rest sourced from reference TRBV9 and TRBJ2-1, is DSGVTQTPKHLITATGQRVTLRCSPRSGDLSVYWYQQSLDQGLQFLIQYYNGEERAKGNILERFSAQQFPDLHSELNLSSLELGDSALYFCASSVGGTSGTEQFFGPGTRLTVL.

V is TRBV9 and J is TRBJ1-6, with 9 bases aligning to TRBD1. Germline CDR1 SGDLS, CDR2 YYNGEE. The CDR3 runs 15 residues. The ends lost 3 bases at V and 7 bases at J; junction bases unmatched: 5. CDR3 in DNA: TGTGCCAGCAGCGCAAGACAGGGGGACAATTCACCCCTCCACTTT. This gives the protein CASSARQGDNSPLHF.

This rearrangement joins TRBV19 to TRBJ1-2; 10 bases are shared with TRBD1. V lost 3 bases, J lost 0 bases, and 4 bases stayed unmatched. Looked up from germline, CDR1 is LNHDA and CDR2 is SQIVND (reference sequence). The CDR3 loop spans 16 amino acids. CDR3 DNA sequence: TGTGCCAGTAGTATTCGGGGGACAGGGGCTAACTATGGCTACACCTTC. Encoded protein: CASSIRGTGANYGYTF.

V is TRBV19 and J is TRBJ2-2; no reliable D call. Germline V gives CDR1 LNHDA, CDR2 SQIVND (reference sequence). The CDR3 covers 13 residues. V was pared by 4 bases and J by 1 base, with 4 bases between. DNA for the CDR3: TGTGCCAGTAGTACGATGAACACCGGGGAGCTGTTTTTT. This encodes CASSTMNTGELFF.